What follows describes a single T cell receptor beta chain. Antigen specificity is unknown. Trimming removed 7 bases at V and 2 bases at J, with 15 bases between. The germline V gene has CDR1 SGHTA and CDR2 FQGNSA. The CDR3 covers 14 residues. The data were taken from a study of shared clonotypes between healthy human individuals. Study observations and caveats: Clonotypes shared by all four sorted-subset donors had higher generation probabilities than non-shared clonotypes.

Several immunoSEQ plates held equal portions of the genomic DNA taken from each subset. The table came from immunoSEQ multiplex PCR; TCRdb's copy has only in-frame clones and leaves some out. The sample records about 2.4 million clones, 90% to 95% being singletons. Input material: naive CD4+ T cells sorted from blood. As for subset: CD45RA+ positively selected. This receptor was taken from a man aged 18 to 30 in good health. This chain links TRBV7-2 with TRBJ2-7, with D perhaps TRBD1 (5 bases). The CDR3 coding sequence is TGTGCCAGCACCCAGGGTCCTGGGGCCTACGAGCAGTACTTC. Residues: CASTQGPGAYEQYF.